This TCR beta chain is drawn from a study of metastatic and nonmetastatic thyroid tumors. This clone was recorded many times. The junction does not match germline at one end; this may be a read error. The same CDR3 is also encoded by other DNA sequences in this sample. Germline V gene data show CDR1 as SGHAT and CDR2 as FQNNGV. This CDR3 comprises 18 residues. TCRdb used MiXCR to call clones anew from the PCR reads. This sample has about 52,000 clones, with 17% found just once. Patients had received no treatment of any kind before thyroid surgery. Sequenced material: blood. The sequence derives from a female donor with papillary thyroid cancer or a benign thyroid nodule (not recorded which). Some clones in this sample may be carry-over from other donors' samples. The V and J genes are TRBV11-2 and TRBJ1-2, with 7 bases fitting TRBD1. CDR3 coding DNA: TGTGCCAGCAGCTTAAGGGGGCCCAACCAACCCTCGATTTATGGTTACACCTTC. Encoded protein: CASSLRGPNQPSIYGYTF. Based on the CDR3 plus reference TRBV11-2 and TRBJ1-2, the full variable domain is EAGVAQSPRYKIIEKRQSVAFWCNPISGHATLYWYQQILGQGPKLLIQFQNNGVVDDSQLPKDRFSAERLKGVDSTLKIQPAKLEDSAVYLCASSLRGPNQPSIYGYTFGSGTRLTVV.